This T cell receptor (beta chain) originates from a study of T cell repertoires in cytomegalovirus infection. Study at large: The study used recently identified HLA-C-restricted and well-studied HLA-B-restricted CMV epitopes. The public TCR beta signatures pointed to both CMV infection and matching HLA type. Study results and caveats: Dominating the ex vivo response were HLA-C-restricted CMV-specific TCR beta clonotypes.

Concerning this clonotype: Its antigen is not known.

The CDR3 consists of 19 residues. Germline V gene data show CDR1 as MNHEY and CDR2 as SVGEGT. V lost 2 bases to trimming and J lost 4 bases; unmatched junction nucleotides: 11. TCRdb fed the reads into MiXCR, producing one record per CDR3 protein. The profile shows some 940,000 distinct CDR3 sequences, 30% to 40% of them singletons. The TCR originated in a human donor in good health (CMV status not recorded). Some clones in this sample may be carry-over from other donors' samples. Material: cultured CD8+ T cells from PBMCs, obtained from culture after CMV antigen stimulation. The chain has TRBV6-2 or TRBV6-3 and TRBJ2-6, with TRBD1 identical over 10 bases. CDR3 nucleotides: TGTGCCAGCAGTTACGGGGCCGGGACAGGGGCGTCCGGGGCCAACGTCCTGACTTTC. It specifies CASSYGAGTGASGANVLTF.